The clone carrying this TCR beta chain occurred a few times. TCRdb independently ran MiXCR on the 5' RACE reads; one entry per CDR3 protein. The repertoire holds about 84,000 distinct CDR3 sequences, with 12% as singletons. The data originate from a study of early T cells in non-severe SARS-CoV-2 infection. Study summary: Chains were unpaired, as sequencing was done on bulk RNA from unsorted whole blood.

This CDR3 has 12 residues. The V gene lost 5 bases and the J gene lost 6 bases, with 14 bases spanning the gap. CDR1 is GTSNPN and CDR2 is SVGIG in the germline V gene (reference sequence). The source is an adult who was a healthcare worker with PCR-confirmed SARS-CoV-2 infection or an uninfected control (not recorded which). Sequenced: whole blood. V is TRBV30 and J is TRBJ2-7; D unresolved. This CDR3 reads CAWALEVTEQYF. The CDR3 nucleotides are TGTGCCTGGGCCCTCGAGGTCACCGAGCAGTACTTC. The variable domain in full, completed from reference TRBV30 and TRBJ2-7, reads SQTIHQWPATLVQPVGSPLSLECTVEGTSNPNLYWYRQAAGRGLQLLFYSVGIGQISSEVPQNLSASRPQDRQFILSSKKLLLSDSGFYLCAWALEVTEQYFGPGTRLTVT.